This T cell receptor (beta chain) was sequenced in a study of cytomegalovirus exposure and HLA in healthy donors. Notes on the study in general: In a later analysis, donors in an Asian-associated ancestry cluster reportedly had fewer N-insertions in productive TCRs than the cohort mean. Later, an analysis showed that TCR beta chains associated with HLA were more clonally expanded than others that were equally common. Some 16,000 TCR beta sequences were associated with HLA alleles at 0.05 false discovery rate in a later analysis.

A remark on this clone: Its antigen is undetermined.

This CDR3 has 17 residues. Unmatched junction bases numbered 13, after V lost 5 bases and J lost 6 bases. Per germline, CDR1 SEHNR and CDR2 FQNEAQ (reference sequence). PCR amplification relied on 60 Vbeta primers (plus 13 Jbeta primers). Clones were sequenced by immunoSEQ multiplex PCR, and TCRdb holds only the in-frame ones, with some missing. The sample shows some 130,000 clones, 60% to 80% of them seen only once. The sequence was collected from a man younger than 40 in good health and CMV-seronegative. The sample consisted of PBMCs. The chain carries TRBV7-9 and TRBJ2-1, with 10 bases that match TRBD2. DNA for the CDR3: TGTGCCAGCAGCCCTGGGGGGCTAGCGGGAGTAGGCAATGAGCAGTTCTTC. Translated: CASSPGGLAGVGNEQFF.